What follows are 9 T cell receptor beta chains derived from one specimen sequenced in a study of T cell clusters in autoimmune cytopenias. TRB was amplified from 250 ng of peripheral blood genomic DNA per sample. TRB was amplified by touch-down multiplex PCR, primer pools A and B combined. TCRdb re-called the multiplex PCR reads and gives one entry per CDR3 protein, without DNA. The table for this sample gives more than 4,000 distinct CDR3 sequences. The sample consisted of peripheral blood. The receptors here all came from a human donor with an autoimmune cytopenia or autoimmune hepatitis (not recorded which).

The chain couples TRBV7-4 to TRBJ2-1; TCRdb names TRBD1, which stays unverified in the absence of DNA. Germline V CDR1 and CDR2: SGHVT, SQSDAQ. CDR3 length: 15 residues. CDR3 sequence: CASSPRTGGWNEQFF.

Judged by frequency, this clonotype is medium-sized. The chain couples TRBV6-6 to TRBJ2-3; TCRdb's D gene call, TRBD1, goes unchecked for lack of DNA. CDR1 is MNHNY, CDR2 SVGAGI, per germline (reference sequence). This CDR3 comprises 16 residues. CDR3: CASSSLWGGWTDTQYF.

The J gene is TRBJ2-3, the V gene TRBV24-1; with no DNA, the TCRdb D assignment of TRBD2 cannot be verified. CDR3 length equals 17 residues. Germline V lookup: CDR1 KGHDR, CDR2 SFDVKD. The CDR3 loop reads CATSDWGTSVSTDTQYF.

This chain connects TRBV20-1 to TRBJ1-3; TCRdb's assignment of TRBD1 cannot be checked, as there is no DNA. The CDR3 extends over 13 amino acids. Looked up from germline, CDR1 is DFQATT and CDR2 is SNEGSKA (reference sequence). CDR3: CSAQNREGNTIYF.

The chain employs TRBV11-1 and TRBJ1-1. Germline CDR1 SGHAT, CDR2 FQDESV (reference sequence). This CDR3 has 14 amino acids. CDR3 protein: CASSYMQASTKAFF.

This clonotype shows up as medium-sized by frequency. J is TRBJ1-2 and V is TRBV6-5. The CDR3 is made up of 13 amino acids. Germline lookup yields CDR1 MNHEY and CDR2 SVGAGI. The chain's CDR3 is CASSEGFGEGYTF.

This clonotype is deemed medium-sized (0.01 to 0.1%) by its frequency. The chain links TRBV18 to TRBJ1-1. Germline V gene sequence: CDR1 KGHSH, CDR2 LQKENI. The CDR3 totals 15 residues. The CDR3: CASSPQGGPSTEAFF.

The chain uses TRBV20-1 and TRBJ2-1; TCRdb's D call, TRBD1, is unchecked because there is no DNA. In germline, CDR1 is DFQATT, CDR2 SNEGSKA (reference sequence). The CDR3 is 14 residues long. This CDR3 is CSARDPIGQVKQFF.

This clonotype is classed as medium-sized (0.01 to 0.1%) by frequency. The chain is built from TRBV19 and TRBJ2-4; TCRdb's D call, TRBD1, is unchecked because there is no DNA. The CDR3 covers 12 residues. In germline, CDR1 is LNHDA, CDR2 SQIVND (reference sequence). This CDR3 is CASRGRKNIQYF.